The 25 T cell receptor beta chains given below trace back to one sample, sequenced in a study of tumor and adjacent non-tumor tissue in lung cancer. RNA was extracted from bulk tissue without any cell sorting. TCRbeta libraries were built with three rounds of nested PCR, modified from ARM-PCR. In TCRdb, the multiplex PCR reads were re-called with MiXCR into one record per CDR3 protein. The sample yields around 71,000 distinct CDR3 sequences, 55% to 80% seen once. Sequencing was carried out using lung tumor tissue. Every receptor here comes from a woman aged 40-49 years with non-small cell lung cancer.

To note about this clonotype: Mismatch with germline at one junction end may stem from a read error. For the CDR3, the DNA is TGTGCCAGCAGCTCCACAACAAGGGTCGGGGAGACCCAGCACTTC. It yields the protein CASSSTTRVGETQHF. V is TRBV11-2 and J is TRBJ2-5; TRBD2 might be the D (5 bases). CDR1 and CDR2 from the germline V gene are SGHAT and FQNNGV. CDR3 length: 15 residues.

Details on this clonotype: Relative to the germline gene, one junction end is altered; a read error may explain this. This sequence joins TRBV11-3 and TRBJ1-4; possible D gene TRBD1, 5 bases. The CDR3 contains 14 residues. Germline CDR1 is SGHNT and CDR2 is YENEEA. The CDR3 region is CTSRTGAGLEKLFF. The CDR3 DNA reads as TGTACCAGCAGAACTGGGGCAGGGCTTGAAAAACTGTTTTTT.

This clonotype was observed a few times. CDR3 residues: CASSLWVGEASPLHF. The CDR3 DNA sequence: TGTGCCAGCAGCTTATGGGTAGGGGAGGCTTCACCCCTCCACTTT. The gene calls are TRBV7-9 and TRBJ1-6, with D maybe TRBD1 (5 bases). This CDR3 comprises 15 residues. Germline CDR1 and CDR2: SEHNR and FQNEAQ (reference sequence). Trimming removed 2 bases at V and 9 bases at J, with 14 bases between.

With regard to this clonotype: A read error may account for a junction end that differs from germline. V is TRBV5-1 and J is TRBJ2-2; tentatively, D is TRBD2 (6 bases). The CDR3 consists of 15 residues. CDR1 and CDR2 (germline): SGHRS, YFSETQ. CDR3 sequence: CTSSDQRRATGELFF. The CDR3 nucleotides are TGCACCAGCAGCGACCAGCGGAGGGCCACCGGGGAGCTGTTTTTT.

This clonotype appeared once. This sequence may be a read error, since a much larger clone differs from it by one base. This rearrangement joins TRBV13 to TRBJ1-6; D not certain. This CDR3 contains 17 residues. V was trimmed by 5 bases and J by 9 bases, leaving 23 bases between them. Per the germline V gene, CDR1 is PRHDT and CDR2 is FYEKMQ (reference sequence). The DNA of the CDR3 is TGTGCCAGCAGCCCTAGCGGACTCGGGGATCGTGGTTCACCCCTCCACTTT. Its protein is CASSPSGLGDRGSPLHF.

A note on this clonotype: In this CDR3 the conserved last residue, phenylalanine or tryptophan, is missing, so a read error is likely. It is unclear where the CDR3 begins or ends on the DNA, so no DNA is shown, and the CDR3 is as TCRdb lists it. The chain recombines TRBV20-1 with TRBJ2-3; the D segment call TRBD2 is taken from the table without a DNA check. CDR1 and CDR2 from the germline V gene are DFQATT and SNEGSKA (reference sequence). The CDR3 spans 16 amino acids, including both terminal residues. CDR3: CSASPLGAGVTDTLYS.

This clonotype occurred once. One end of the junction fails to match germline, which may point to a read error. The gene calls are TRBV12-3 or TRBV12-4 and TRBJ2-7; TRBD1 matches 8 bases. The CDR3 runs 17 residues. CDR3 bases: TGTGCCAGCAGTCCACGGACAGGGATTGAAGGAACCTACGAGCAGTGTTTC. Protein: CASSPRTGIEGTYEQCF.

As for this clonotype: This may come from a read error, since a much larger clone is one base off. This chain links TRBV10-2 with TRBJ1-4; no firm D call. In germline, CDR1 is WSHSY, CDR2 SAAADI. The CDR3 runs 16 residues. Written as DNA, the CDR3 is TGCGCCAGCAGTGAGGACGGCAGTGGAACTAATGAAAAACTGCTTTTT. It is translated as CASSEDGSGTNEKLLF.

V usage is TRBV11-1 and J usage is TRBJ2-1; possible D gene TRBD1, 5 bases. V dropped 7 bases and J dropped 2 bases, with 15 bases sitting between them. The CDR3 is 15 amino acids. CDR1 and CDR2 from the germline V gene are SGHAT and FQDESV (reference sequence). The CDR3 reads CASNQRTGTYNEQFF. CDR3 nucleotide sequence: TGTGCCAGCAACCAGCGCACAGGTACCTACAATGAGCAGTTCTTC.

The chain joins TRBV4-2 to TRBJ2-7; 7 bases are shared with TRBD1. The CDR3 sequence is 15 residues long. Germline assignment: CDR1 LGHNA and CDR2 YNFKEQ. CDR3 loop: CASSQSGTETYERYV. For the CDR3, the DNA is TGTGCCAGCAGCCAATCCGGGACAGAAACCTACGAGCGGTACGTC.

Remarks on this clonotype: Lacking the conserved final phenylalanine or tryptophan, this CDR3 likely reflects a read error. This sequence joins TRBV29-1 and TRBJ2-1; the D is unclear. Germline V CDR1 and CDR2: SQVTM, ANQGSEA. CDR3 length equals 14 residues. DNA of the CDR3: TGCAGCGTTTACACGGCGAGCTCCTACAATGGGCAGTTCTCC. It codes for CSVYTASSYNGQFS.

By share, this clonotype ranks as medium-sized. The V call is TRBV14, the J call TRBJ2-1; the D gene could be TRBD1 or TRBD2 (6 bases each). CDR1 and CDR2 (germline): SGHDN, FVKESK. Trimming shortened V by 3 bases and J by 0 bases, and 18 bases separated the two germline ends. The CDR3 consists of 18 residues. The CDR3 DNA reads as TGTGCCAGCAGCCAGGGAGGACGGAGGGGGAGCTCCTACAATGAGCAGTTCTTC. This codes for CASSQGGRRGSSYNEQFF.

Comment on this clonotype: Relative to the germline gene, one junction end is altered; a read error may explain this. The chain recombines TRBV11-2 with TRBJ2-3; D is ambiguous. There are 11 residues in the CDR3. Germline V gives CDR1 SGHAT, CDR2 FQNNGV. CDR3 region: CVSSLIDTQYF. The DNA for the CDR3 is TGTGTCAGCAGCTTGATAGATACGCAGTATTTT.

The count of this clonotype is one. The genes are TRBV6-5 and TRBJ1-1; possible D gene TRBD1, 6 bases. CDR3 length equals 16 residues. V was pared by 11 bases and J by 14 bases, with 36 bases between. Germline-derived CDR1 and CDR2 are MNHEY and SVGAGI. For the CDR3, the DNA is TGTGCCTCTCGGAGGGGACCCGACAGGCCGAACACTAAAACATTCTTT. Translating gives CASRRGPDRPNTKTFF.

This clonotype was seen a few times. This sequence joins TRBV11-2 and TRBJ2-7; 7 bases agree with TRBD1. This CDR3 region has 13 residues. V lost 1 base, J lost 7 bases, and 4 bases stayed unmatched. Germline-derived CDR1 and CDR2 are SGHAT and FQNNGV. In nucleotides, the CDR3 is TGTGCCAGCAGCTTAGGACAGGGCCGGGAGCAGTACTTC. This sequence encodes CASSLGQGREQYF.

The rearrangement joins TRBV11-3 to TRBJ2-1; D assignment may be TRBD1 or TRBD2 (5 bases each). The germline V and J ends were trimmed by 6 bases and 6 bases, with 15 bases remaining between them. Per germline, CDR1 SGHNT and CDR2 YENEEA. CDR3 size: 14 residues. For the CDR3, the DNA is TGTGCCAGCAGTTGGGGGTGCCTGTGCAATGAGCAGTTCTTC. Translation gives CASSWGCLCNEQFF.

The CDR3 region has the DNA TGTGCCAGTAGCCTAACACTGGACACTGAAGCTTTCTTT. This translates into CASSLTLDTEAFF. The chain employs TRBV11-2 and TRBJ1-1, with D hard to call. V was shortened by 9 bases and J by 3 bases, with 14 bases between the two germline ends. Germline assignment: CDR1 SGHAT and CDR2 FQNNGV. The CDR3 runs to 13 residues.

Note on this clonotype: One end of the junction does not line up with germline, which may come from a read error. The chain is built from TRBV4-1 and TRBJ2-3, with 11 bases that match TRBD2. Germline-derived CDR1 and CDR2 are MGHRA and YSYEKL. The CDR3 totals 17 residues. This CDR3 is CARSQTGTSGSTDTQYF. In nucleotides, the CDR3 is TGCGCCAGAAGCCAAACGGGGACTAGCGGTAGCACGGATACGCAGTATTTT.

This clonotype was found once. The CDR3 coding sequence is TGTGCCAGCAGCAAACAGGATGGAAGCGAGCAATCAGATACGCAGTATTTT. Protein sequence: CASSKQDGSEQSDTQYF. The chain joins TRBV21-1 to TRBJ2-3. TRBV21-1 is an annotated pseudogene. There are 17 residues in the CDR3.

V gene TRBV5-6 combines with J gene TRBJ2-7; 12 bases agree with TRBD2. This CDR3 has 15 residues. Looked up from germline, CDR1 is SGHDT and CDR2 is YYEEEE. The ends lost 8 bases at V and 3 bases at J; junction bases unmatched: 9. The CDR3 region is CARCSRLAGDYEQYF. For the CDR3, the DNA is TGTGCCAGATGTTCTAGACTAGCGGGGGACTACGAGCAGTACTTC.

Regarding this clonotype: A clone one base away is much larger, so this may be a read error. V is TRBV28 and J is TRBJ2-2; D is uncertain. CDR1 and CDR2 from the germline V gene are MDHEN and SYDVKM. The CDR3 length is 12 residues. Here the CDR3 DNA reads TGTGGCAGCAGTTTATTGGGAAGGGAGCTGTTTTTT. This gives the protein CGSSLLGRELFF.

As to this clonotype: At one of its ends the junction is not consistent with the germline gene, which may arise from a read error. The gene calls are TRBV11-2 and TRBJ1-1; D is undetermined. CDR3 length: 12 residues. Germline V lookup: CDR1 SGHAT, CDR2 FQNNGV. CDR3 in DNA: TGTGCCAGCAGCAATTCGAGATTTGAAGCTTCCTTT. Its protein is CASSNSRFEASF.

This clonotype was seen many times. The chain uses TRBV1 and TRBJ2-5; TRBD1, the D gene given by the table, was not confirmed from the DNA. TRBV1 is a pseudogene locus. The CDR3 is 16 residues long. DNA for the CDR3: TGCACCAGCAGCCAAGCGCAACAGGTCACCCAAGAGACCCAGTACTTC. It yields the protein CTSSQAQQVTQETQYF.

In this sample, this clonotype turned up once. A much larger clone lies one base from this, so it may be a read error. V usage is TRBV28 and J usage is TRBJ2-1, with 15 bases identical to TRBD2. V lost 4 bases to trimming and J lost 6 bases; unmatched junction nucleotides: 7. CDR3 length: 17 residues. The germline V gene encodes CDR1 MDHEN and CDR2 SYDVKM. The CDR3 DNA reads TGTGCCAGCAGTTCCGGGACTAGCGGGGGGCGCAGCAATGAGCAGTTCTTC. Protein: CASSSGTSGGRSNEQFF.

Details on this clonotype: Just one base apart from a much larger clone, this may be a read error. Here the CDR3 omits its conserved ending phenylalanine or tryptophan, so a read error is the likely source. The genes are TRBV4-1 and TRBJ2-5, with TRBD2 matching 10 bases. Trimming took 0 bases from V and 7 from J; bases not matched to a gene: 5. This CDR3 has 15 residues. Germline V lookup: CDR1 MGHRA, CDR2 YSYEKL. DNA of the CDR3: TGCGCCAGCAGCCAAGATATTAGCGGGGGGTTGACCCAGTACTTA. This translates into CASSQDISGGLTQYL.